Following are 9 T cell receptor beta chains from one sample sequenced in a study of T cells in Graves' hyperthyroidism and ophthalmopathy. Amplification of TCR beta CDR3 regions was performed using RNA transcripts as template. Carried out on the TCR CDR3, a first-round RT-PCR used the HTBI primer set. TCRdb ran MiXCR on the multiplex PCR reads and lists one entry per CDR3 protein. The table shows around 540,000 distinct CDR3 sequences, with under 60% occurring only once. Material for sequencing was peripheral blood or thyroid tissue (not recorded which). The source of these receptors is a woman between 18 and 30 years old with Graves' hyperthyroidism.

This sequence joins TRBV6-4 and TRBJ1-2; 7 nucleotides agree with TRBD1. The CDR3 runs to 14 residues. Germline V CDR1 and CDR2: MRHNA, SNTAGT. The J segment lost 4 bases and the V segment lost 2 bases, leaving 4 bases of the junction unmatched. The CDR3 loop is CASSDDRGRYGYTF. The DNA for the CDR3 is TGTGCCAGCAGTGACGATAGGGGGCGCTATGGCTACACCTTC.

V gene TRBV29-1 combines with J gene TRBJ2-6, with no clear D. CDR1 is SQVTM, CDR2 ANQGSEA, per germline. Trimming left V 4 bases short and J 3 bases short, with 7 bases between. The CDR3 is made up of 13 amino acids. CDR3 loop: CSVGRDGANVLTF. CDR3 DNA sequence: TGCAGCGTTGGTAGGGATGGGGCCAACGTCCTGACTTTC.

The chain combines TRBV5-1 with TRBJ2-7; 11 nucleotides line up with TRBD2. This CDR3 region has 15 residues. The J segment lost 3 bases and the V segment lost 4 bases, leaving 6 bases of the junction unmatched. CDR1 is SGHRS, CDR2 YFSETQ, per germline. CDR3 residues: CASSPSTSGIYEQYF. CDR3 DNA: TGCGCCAGCAGCCCGTCGACTAGCGGGATCTACGAGCAGTACTTC.

This clonotype was seen a few times. The rearrangement uses TRBV6-5 and TRBJ1-1; TRBD1 matches 7 bases. This CDR3 is 15 amino acids long. Germline V gene data show CDR1 as MNHEY and CDR2 as SVGAGI. The ends lost 3 bases at V and 4 bases at J; junction bases unmatched: 8. The CDR3 DNA reads as TGTGCCAGCAGTTATTCAGGGGGTGAGGTCACTGAAGCTTTCTTT. Its translation is CASSYSGGEVTEAFF.

This clonotype showed up many times. The CDR3 bases are TGTGCCAGCAGCCCGATGGGGGGCAATCAGCCCCAGCATTTT. Translation gives CASSPMGGNQPQHF. The genes are TRBV9 and TRBJ1-5; possibly TRBD1 for D (5 bases). Trimming removed 4 bases at V and 2 bases at J, with 10 bases between. From germline, CDR1 is SGDLS and CDR2 YYNGEE. The CDR3 is made up of 14 amino acids.

This clonotype was seen a handful of times. This sequence joins TRBV7-9 and TRBJ2-7; 11 positions match TRBD1. V shed 6 bases and J 5 bases; nucleotides not matched to a gene: 9. Germline V CDR1 and CDR2: SEHNR, FQNEAQ (reference sequence). CDR3 size: 15 residues. CDR3 in DNA: TGTGCCAGCAGTTCGCTGGGACAGGGGGATCACGAGCAGTACTTC. Protein: CASSSLGQGDHEQYF.

At least ten counts were recorded for this clonotype. The chain has TRBV2 and TRBJ1-3; 7 bases are a match to TRBD1. CDR3 length equals 15 residues. The ends lost 4 bases at V and 0 bases at J; junction bases unmatched: 3. Germline assignment: CDR1 SNHLY and CDR2 FYNNEI. CDR3 residues: CASSVGQASGNTIYF. In nucleotides, the CDR3 is TGTGCCAGCAGTGTCGGACAGGCCTCTGGAAACACCATATATTTT.

This chain joins TRBV11-2 and TRBJ1-1; D is undetermined. Germline CDR1 and CDR2: SGHAT and FQNNGV. V lost 1 base and J 1 base, leaving 10 bases between the germline ends. This CDR3 region has 15 residues. CDR3 nucleotides: TGTGCCAGCAGCTTAGCCTTCATGGGGAACACTGAAGCTTTCTTT. Translation gives CASSLAFMGNTEAFF.

This clonotype was observed many times. CDR3 nucleotides: TGTGCCAGCAGTTTTGCGAGGAAACTGTTTTTT. Its protein is CASSFARKLFF. The rearrangement joins TRBV12-3 or TRBV12-4 to TRBJ1-4; D is unresolved. The V and J ends lost 3 bases and 11 bases respectively, with 7 bases between them. This CDR3 comprises 11 residues.